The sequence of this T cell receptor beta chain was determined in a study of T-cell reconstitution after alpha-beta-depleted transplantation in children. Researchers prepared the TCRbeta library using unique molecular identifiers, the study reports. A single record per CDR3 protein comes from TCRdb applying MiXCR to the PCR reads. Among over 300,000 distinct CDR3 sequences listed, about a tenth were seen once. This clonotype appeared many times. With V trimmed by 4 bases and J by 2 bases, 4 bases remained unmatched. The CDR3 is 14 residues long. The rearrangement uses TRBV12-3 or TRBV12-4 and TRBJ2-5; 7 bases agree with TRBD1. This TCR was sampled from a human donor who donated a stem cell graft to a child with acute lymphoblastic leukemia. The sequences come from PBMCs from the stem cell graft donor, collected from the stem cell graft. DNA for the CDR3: TGTGCCAGCAGTTGGAGCAGGGGGCAAGAGACCCAGTACTTC. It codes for CASSWSRGQETQYF.